Listed below are T cell receptor beta chains from one sample, sequenced in a study of molecular identifiers for immune sequencing clone quantification. MiXCR was run by TCRdb on the PCR reads, yielding one entry per CDR3 protein. The table records about 500,000 distinct CDR3 sequences, roughly a fifth of them present only once. Sequenced sample: naive CD8+ T cells from blood, with Jurkat cell RNA spiked in. These TCRs come from a human donor in good health. Some libraries in this study had Jurkat cell RNA spiked in. The CDR3 runs from the conserved cysteine through the conserved F or W. The D gene is left open where the match is weak. Clone size is not always given. Where it is, it says once, few, many or a class for expanded clones.

cdr3_length,j_call,clone_size,d_call,v_call,cdr3_nt,cdr3_aa
15,TRBJ2-5,few,TRBD2,TRBV5-8,TGTGCCAGCAGGAACCCGGGAGCGGGACAAGAGACCCAGTACTTC,CASRNPGAGQETQYF
15,TRBJ1-1,.,.,TRBV7-9,TGTGCCAGCAGCACCATGACCGAAATATACACTGAAGCTTTCTTT,CASSTMTEIYTEAFF
20,TRBJ2-5,.,TRBD1,TRBV11-2,TGTGCCAGCAGCTTCCCAACATCGAGACAGGGGGCGCCTTATGTGGAGACCCAGTACTTC,CASSFPTSRQGAPYVETQYF
15,TRBJ2-3,few,.,TRBV12-3/TRBV12-4,TGTGCCAGCACCCCCAGGGGTGAATGGACAGATACGCAGTATTTT,CASTPRGEWTDTQYF
15,TRBJ1-5,many,TRBD1,TRBV2,TGTGCCAGCAGGACAGGGGGTCTGGGCAATCAGCCCCAGCATTTT,CASRTGGLGNQPQHF
17,TRBJ2-5,.,.,TRBV5-3,TGTGCCAGCAGCCCTTACCTTGCAACCGTTGAGCAAGAGACCCAGTACTTC,CASSPYLATVEQETQYF
13,TRBJ2-7,few,.,TRBV6-5,TGTGCCAGCAGTCACGGGCCAACCTACGAGCAGTACTTC,CASSHGPTYEQYF
13,TRBJ2-7,many,.,TRBV5-4,TGTGCCAGCAGCTTGGACGGGGGAGTCAGGCAGTACTTC,CASSLDGGVRQYF
15,TRBJ1-3,many,.,TRBV5-6,TGTGCCAGCAGCTTGGATCGGAGCCTCGGAAACACCATATATTTT,CASSLDRSLGNTIYF
15,TRBJ2-1,many,TRBD1,TRBV19,TGTGCCAGTAGCGCCGGGACAGGGAGGGAGAATGAGCAGTTCTTC,CASSAGTGRENEQFF
18,TRBJ2-6,.,.,TRBV4-3,TGCGCCTCCCAGGCCGACGGGGGCGTCAGTACTGGGGCCAACGTCCTGACTTTC,CASQADGGVSTGANVLTF
17,TRBJ1-1,few,.,TRBV6-2/TRBV6-3,TGTGCCAGCAGTTACCACCGGATTGGAGGTGGGAACACTGAAGCTTTCTTT,CASSYHRIGGGNTEAFF
13,TRBJ2-7,many,.,TRBV27,TGTGCCAGCAGTAGGGCAGGGTTGGACGAGCAGTACTTC,CASSRAGLDEQYF
16,TRBJ1-1,many,.,TRBV14,TGTGCCAGCAGCCTATGGACAGCCCCAGGGAACACTGAAGCTTTCTTT,CASSLWTAPGNTEAFF
14,TRBJ2-3,many,.,TRBV7-9,TGTGCCAGCAGCCCTCCAGCTAGCACAGATACGCAGTATTTT,CASSPPASTDTQYF
13,TRBJ2-7,few,TRBD2,TRBV20-1,TGCGGTGCCTGGACTAGCGGGAGCTACGAGCAGTACTTC,CGAWTSGSYEQYF
15,TRBJ2-7,many,TRBD2,TRBV5-1,TGCGCCAGCAGCTCCACTAGCGGGAGCCGCGACGAGCAGTACTTC,CASSSTSGSRDEQYF
11,TRBJ1-1,many,TRBD1,TRBV6-2/TRBV6-3,TGTGCCAGCAGTGGACAGGAAGAAGCTTTCTTT,CASSGQEEAFF
15,TRBJ1-2,.,TRBD1,TRBV9,TGTGCCAGCAGCGATGGACAGGACCCCCGGGATGGCTACACCTTC,CASSDGQDPRDGYTF
16,TRBJ2-1,few,TRBD2,TRBV4-1,TGCGCCAGCAGCCAGGGGACTAGCAGCTCCTACAATGAGCAGTTCTTC,CASSQGTSSSYNEQFF
14,TRBJ2-7,.,TRBD1,TRBV27,TGTGCCAGCAGTTTTGTTGGGACAGGCTACGAGCAGTACTTC,CASSFVGTGYEQYF
13,TRBJ1-3,many,.,TRBV30,TGTGCCTGGAGTAGTTGGTCTGGAAACACCATATATTTT,CAWSSWSGNTIYF
16,TRBJ2-7,.,.,TRBV28,TGTGCCAGCAGTTCTAGCCAAGAAAAGCAAACCTACGAGCAGTACTTC,CASSSSQEKQTYEQYF
18,TRBJ2-1,few,TRBD2,TRBV11-3,TGTGCCAGCAGCCAGACTAGCGGAGTGCGTCCATATCTTCATGAGCAGTTCTTC,CASSQTSGVRPYLHEQFF
17,TRBJ1-1,.,TRBD1,TRBV19,TGTGCCAGTAGTATTCCCCGGACAGGGGGCAGGAACACTGAAGCTTTCTTT,CASSIPRTGGRNTEAFF
15,TRBJ2-3,few,.,TRBV20-1,TGCAGTGCTAGAGATACTGCGTACAGCACAGATACGCAGTATTTT,CSARDTAYSTDTQYF
14,TRBJ2-7,.,.,TRBV28,TGTGCCAGCAGTTTATTTCCAGGGGACCACGAGCAGTACTTC,CASSLFPGDHEQYF
14,TRBJ1-1,.,TRBD1,TRBV10-1,TGCGCCAGCAAGTATAACCGGGACAGCGCTGAAGCTTTCTTT,CASKYNRDSAEAFF
16,TRBJ2-2,.,.,TRBV20-1,TGCAGTGCTAGAGAAGGGTGGGGGCCGAACACCGGGGAGCTGTTTTTT,CSAREGWGPNTGELFF